The 17 T cell receptor beta chains in this list originate from one sample, sequenced in a study of blood T cell repertoires in COVID-19. Libraries were prepared by immunoSEQ multiplex PCR; TCRdb keeps only in-frame clonotypes and omits some of them. This sample yields around 55,000 clones, of which 80% to 90% are seen a single time; 1.4% belongs to the top ten. Source material: peripheral blood. The origin of the receptors is a man in his 60s with acute or convalescent COVID-19.

The chain combines TRBV6-5 with TRBJ1-1; TRBD1 matches 12 bases. There are 14 residues in the CDR3. The germline V gene encodes CDR1 MNHEY and CDR2 SVGAGI. J lost 3 bases, V lost 6 bases, and 2 bases had no gene match. CDR3 DNA: TGTGCCAGCAGGGGACAGGGGGCGCACACTGAAGCTTTCTTT. Residues: CASRGQGAHTEAFF.

This chain joins TRBV7-2 and TRBJ1-1; D is perhaps TRBD1 (6 bases). Looked up from germline, CDR1 is SGHTA and CDR2 is FQGNSA. V was shortened by 5 bases and J by 5 bases, with 9 bases between the two germline ends. The CDR3 extends over 12 amino acids. The CDR3 DNA reads TGTGCCAGCAGCCCAGGGGTAACTGAAGCTTTCTTT. Translated, it gives CASSPGVTEAFF.

The genes are TRBV20-1 and TRBJ1-5; D might be TRBD1 (5 bases). Per the germline V gene, CDR1 is DFQATT and CDR2 is SNEGSKA (reference sequence). The V end was cut by 3 bases, the J end by 7 bases, with 16 bases between. CDR3 length: 14 residues. Here the CDR3 DNA reads TGCAGTGCTAGTGGGGGAGGGGTGGAACAGCCCCAGCATTTT. Protein sequence: CSASGGGVEQPQHF.

The table lists this clone with a few counts. The chain combines TRBV6-5 with TRBJ1-5, with TRBD1 as a possible D gene (5 bases). Trimming removed 8 bases from V and 2 bases from J, with 10 bases in between. This CDR3 has 13 residues. Germline CDR1 and CDR2: MNHEY and SVGAGI. The DNA for the CDR3 is TGTGCCAGCCTTGGGGGGGGCAATCAGCCCCAGCATTTT. Protein sequence: CASLGGGNQPQHF.

The chain is built from TRBV9 and TRBJ1-2, with D possibly TRBD1 on 6 matching bases. CDR1 is SGDLS, CDR2 YYNGEE, per germline. Trimming took off 0 bases at V and 8 bases at J, with 14 bases between the two ends. The CDR3 covers 14 residues. CDR3 sequence reads: CASSVVTGSSGYTF. The CDR3 nucleotides read TGTGCCAGCAGCGTAGTAACAGGGAGTAGCGGCTACACCTTC.

This chain uses TRBV9 with TRBJ2-2, with D uncertain. V shed 0 bases and J shed 2 bases, with 5 bases lying between them. Germline V gives CDR1 SGDLS, CDR2 YYNGEE. The CDR3 contains 14 residues. The CDR3 DNA reads TGTGCCAGCAGCGTAGTGCTAAACACCGGGGAGCTGTTTTTT. Its protein product is CASSVVLNTGELFF.

The chain links TRBV10-3 to TRBJ2-1; tentatively, D is TRBD2 (6 bases). Trimming shortened V by 9 bases and J by 5 bases, and 11 bases separated the two germline ends. The CDR3 is 12 amino acids. The germline V gene has CDR1 ENHRY and CDR2 SYGVKD. For the CDR3, the DNA is TGTGCCATTTTGGGACTCGACAATGAGCAGTTCTTC. This codes for CAILGLDNEQFF.

V is TRBV7-9 and J is TRBJ2-5; 11 bases line up with TRBD2. Losses at the gene ends were 4 bases for V and 2 bases for J; bases not matched to a gene: 12. This CDR3 spans 18 amino acids. Germline CDR1 reads SEHNR; CDR2 reads FQNEAQ (reference sequence). The CDR3 region has the DNA TGTGCCAGCAGCTCCGCATTCGTAGCGGGAGGGCGTCAAGAGACCCAGTACTTC. Amino acids: CASSSAFVAGGRQETQYF.

This rearrangement joins TRBV9 to TRBJ1-4; no clear D. Germline V gene sequence: CDR1 SGDLS, CDR2 YYNGEE. This CDR3 has 14 residues. V was pared by 0 bases and J by 4 bases, with 7 bases between. Here the CDR3 reads CASSVGTYNEKLFF. The CDR3 nucleotides are TGTGCCAGCAGCGTAGGTACTTATAATGAAAAACTGTTTTTT.

The chain employs TRBV27 and TRBJ1-1, with TRBD1 as a possible D gene (6 bases). The CDR3 covers 16 residues. Germline V CDR1 and CDR2: MNHEY, SMNVEV (reference sequence). Trimming cost V 4 bases and J 11 bases, with 26 bases left between them. The CDR3 loop reads CASSSQPGQGLLNAFF. The CDR3 DNA sequence: TGTGCCAGCAGTTCGCAACCGGGACAAGGTCTTTTGAATGCTTTCTTT.

The V call is TRBV28, the J call TRBJ2-5, with a tentative D call TRBD1 (6 bases). Germline V CDR1 and CDR2: MDHEN, SYDVKM. This CDR3 contains 14 residues. Trimming stripped 5 bases from V and 5 bases from J, with 15 bases between. CDR3 sequence (DNA): TGTGCCAGCAGTCGGTATGGGGGCCTGGAGACCCAGTACTTC. Protein product: CASSRYGGLETQYF. The variable domain in full, with the rest retrieved from reference TRBV28 and TRBJ2-5, is DVKVTQSSRYLVKRTGEKVFLECVQDMDHENMFWYRQDPGLGLRLIYFSYDVKMKEKGDIPEGYSVSREKKERFSLILESASTNQTSMYLCASSRYGGLETQYFGPGTRLLVL.

The rearrangement joins TRBV28 to TRBJ2-3, with D possibly TRBD2 on 6 matching bases. CDR1 is MDHEN and CDR2 is SYDVKM in the germline V gene. V gave up 6 bases and J gave up 8 bases, with 15 bases separating them. The CDR3 is 13 amino acids. The chain's CDR3 is CASRAGLRVTQYF. CDR3 nucleotides: TGTGCCAGCAGGGCGGGATTAAGGGTTACGCAGTATTTT. Based on the CDR3 plus reference TRBV28 and TRBJ2-3, the full variable domain is DVKVTQSSRYLVKRTGEKVFLECVQDMDHENMFWYRQDPGLGLRLIYFSYDVKMKEKGDIPEGYSVSREKKERFSLILESASTNQTSMYLCASRAGLRVTQYFGPGTRLTVL.

The chain links TRBV2 to TRBJ2-7; a weak D match, TRBD1 (5 bases). Trimming removed 0 bases from V and 2 bases from J, with 17 bases in between. The CDR3 runs to 17 residues. CDR1 SNHLY and CDR2 FYNNEI come from the germline V gene. The CDR3 loop is CASSEAPWTLEAYEQYF. DNA for the CDR3: TGTGCCAGCAGTGAAGCCCCGTGGACACTCGAAGCCTACGAGCAGTACTTC.

The V and J genes are TRBV7-9 and TRBJ2-5; D is perhaps TRBD1 (6 bases). The CDR3 runs 13 residues. The germline CDR1 and CDR2 sequences are SEHNR and FQNEAQ (reference sequence). The V end lost 5 bases, the J end lost 5 bases, and 12 bases lay between the germline ends. CDR3 nucleotides: TGTGCCAGCAGCCCCGGACAGCGGGAGACCCAGTACTTC. Translating it yields CASSPGQRETQYF.

This clone has a single count. The V and J genes are TRBV28 and TRBJ2-2, with TRBD2 identical over 8 bases. The germline gives CDR1 MDHEN, CDR2 SYDVKM. CDR3 length equals 16 residues. The V gene end was trimmed by 10 bases and the J gene end by 3 bases; junction bases not matched to a gene: 13. CDR3 protein: CAITGSREGDTGELFF. The CDR3 nucleotides are TGTGCCATCACAGGGAGCCGGGAGGGCGACACCGGGGAGCTGTTTTTT. The full variable domain, in which reference TRBV28 and TRBJ2-2 provide the parts outside the CDR3, is DVKVTQSSRYLVKRTGEKVFLECVQDMDHENMFWYRQDPGLGLRLIYFSYDVKMKEKGDIPEGYSVSREKKERFSLILESASTNQTSMYLCAITGSREGDTGELFFGEGSRLTVL.

V usage is TRBV2 and J usage is TRBJ1-6; 7 bases are a match to TRBD1. This CDR3 is built from 15 residues. CDR1 and CDR2 (germline): SNHLY, FYNNEI. Trimming removed 4 bases from V and 9 bases from J; junction bases left unmatched: 9. The CDR3 coding sequence is TGTGCCAGCAGTGGACAGGGTCCCAGGGGTTCACCCCTCCACTTT. Residues: CASSGQGPRGSPLHF.

V gene TRBV3-1 (or the pseudogene TRBV3-2) combines with J gene TRBJ1-2; D is possibly TRBD1 (5 bases). The CDR3 runs 17 residues. Germline V gives CDR1 LGHDT, CDR2 YNNKEL (reference sequence). Trimming cost V 0 bases and J 4 bases, with 18 bases left between them. The DNA for the CDR3 is TGTGCCAGCAGCCAAGATGGAGGGGCTAAAGTAACCTATGGCTACACCTTC. This gives the protein CASSQDGGAKVTYGYTF.